The source of this T cell receptor beta chain is a study of blood T cell repertoires in COVID-19. As for the study in general: Donors in the United States, Italy and Spain gave samples during acute or convalescent COVID-19. The analysed material was cDNA or gDNA that came from T cells, B-cell-depleted T cells, or PBMCs.

The authors' processing: For nucleated cells, counts were estimated from reference gene primer amplification. The method was immunoSEQ multiplex PCR; TCRdb's version includes in-frame clones alone and lacks a portion of them. V, J and clone size reflect that table, while D and trimming were determined from the DNA. This sample has about 22,000 clones, with about 90% found just once. Germline CDR1 is LGHDT and CDR2 is YNNKEL (reference sequence). The V end lost 7 bases, the J end lost 6 bases, and 21 bases lay between the germline ends. The CDR3 covers 16 residues. Material for sequencing was peripheral blood. V is TRBV3-1 (or the pseudogene TRBV3-2) and J is TRBJ2-2; the D gene is possibly TRBD2 (7 bases). The sequence derives from a man in his 70s with acute or convalescent COVID-19. CDR3 nucleotide sequence: TGTGCCAGCACCCAGGGGAGCGGGATTATTTCCGGGGAGCTGTTTTTT. This translates into CASTQGSGIISGELFF.